This TCR beta chain was recorded in a study of neoadjuvant nivolumab and ipilimumab in lung cancer. Across the whole study: Patients got nivolumab 3 mg/kg on days 1, 15 and 29; combination added ipilimumab 1 mg/kg day 1. General study results and limits: Pathologic regression was not significantly tied to TCR clonality. Blood richness before therapy tracked richness in tumors resected after neoadjuvant therapy. TCR richness and clonality were higher in tumors than adjacent uninvolved lung.

CDR1 and CDR2 (germline): LGHNA, YNFKEQ. This CDR3 is built from 16 residues. The V and J ends lost 0 bases and 9 bases, in that order; junction bases with no gene match: 13. The data were produced by immunoSEQ multiplex PCR, yet TCRdb's version contains in-frame clones alone and is incomplete. Among about 15,000 clones listed, roughly four fifths were seen once. Remarks on this clone: What it binds is unknown.

The genes are TRBV4-2 and TRBJ2-7; 8 bases fit TRBD1. This clonotype originated in an adult with non-small cell lung cancer. The sequenced sample was tumor tissue, obtained after neoadjuvant nivolumab, alone or with ipilimumab, at or shortly before surgery. The CDR3 sequence is CASSQDAGTGTLGQYF. The CDR3 DNA follows: TGTGCCAGCAGCCAAGATGCGGGGACAGGAACCCTCGGGCAGTACTTC.